This paragraph covers one T cell receptor (beta chain) sequence. Its matching antigen is unknown. This entry is derived from a study of graft-versus-host responses after intestinal transplantation. Overall study: Among the recipients, all got anti-thymocyte globulin induction and then tacrolimus and steroids for around 3 years.

Study-wide points: Among circulating GvH clones, peak levels were associated with early post-transplant declines in HvG clones. Detected in recipient marrow were GvH clones, some of which were first observed in ileum or blood. Allografts carried high graft-versus-host to host-versus-graft clonal ratios in patients having graft-donor T cell macrochimerism.

The CDR3 contains 15 residues. In germline, CDR1 is SGHKS, CDR2 YYEKEE (reference sequence). J lost 7 bases, V lost 3 bases, and 10 bases had no gene match. Profiled with immunoSEQ multiplex PCR; TCRdb holds only in-frame clones, not every one. Among 9,500 to 15,000 clones, about three quarters were seen once, and the ten largest hold 4% to 5.5%. The starting material, graft tissue, was processed to release intraepithelial and lamina propria lymphocytes. This specimen consisted of ileum tissue, obtained about 150 days after intestinal transplantation. The clonotype comes from a human patient who received an intestinal transplant, so some T cells may come from the graft donor. The chain carries TRBV5-5 and TRBJ1-5; 7 positions agree with TRBD1. The CDR3: CASSWETGLGQPQHF. For the CDR3, the DNA is TGTGCCAGCAGCTGGGAGACAGGGTTAGGACAGCCCCAGCATTTT.